Listed below are T cell receptor beta chains from one sample, sequenced in a study of T cell repertoires in cytomegalovirus infection. These receptors are not linked to any known antigen. One entry per CDR3 protein results from TCRdb running MiXCR on the reads. This table holds around 310,000 distinct CDR3 sequences, roughly 28% found once. This specimen was cultured PBMCs, taken from culture after CMV antigen stimulation. All receptors come from a human donor in good health (CMV status not recorded). Some clones in this sample may be carry-over from other donors' samples. Both conserved end residues are part of each CDR3. Each record gives: clone size, CDR3 length, D gene, V gene, J gene, CDR3 protein, CDR3 DNA. The D gene is left open where the match is weak. Size is omitted from some rows. Given values are once, few, many or a class for expanded clones.

clone_size: -
cdr3_length: 12
d_call: -
v_call: TRBV20-1
j_call: TRBJ2-7
cdr3_aa: CSARQEGYEQYF
cdr3_nt: TGCAGTGCTAGACAGGAGGGTTACGAGCAGTACTTC

clone_size: few
cdr3_length: 13
d_call: -
v_call: TRBV19
j_call: TRBJ2-3
cdr3_aa: CASRRAGTDTQYF
cdr3_nt: TGTGCCAGTCGGAGGGCTGGCACAGATACGCAGTATTTT

clone_size: -
cdr3_length: 15
d_call: -
v_call: TRBV6-5
j_call: TRBJ2-1
cdr3_aa: CASSPRGSPYNEQFF
cdr3_nt: TGTGCCAGCAGTCCTCGAGGGAGTCCCTACAATGAGCAGTTCTTC

clone_size: -
cdr3_length: 16
d_call: -
v_call: TRBV24-1
j_call: TRBJ1-2
cdr3_aa: CATSDTMTGQLYGYTF
cdr3_nt: TGTGCCACCAGTGATACTATGACTGGACAGCTATATGGCTACACCTTC

clone_size: -
cdr3_length: 15
d_call: -
v_call: TRBV19
j_call: TRBJ1-1
cdr3_aa: CASSIGPVMNTEAFF
cdr3_nt: TGTGCCAGTAGTATAGGGCCAGTGATGAACACTGAAGCTTTCTTT

clone_size: many
cdr3_length: 15
d_call: TRBD1
v_call: TRBV7-2
j_call: TRBJ2-1
cdr3_aa: CASSPRDSQRREQFF
cdr3_nt: TGTGCCAGCAGCCCGAGGGACAGCCAGCGACGTGAGCAGTTCTTC

clone_size: -
cdr3_length: 12
d_call: -
v_call: TRBV27
j_call: TRBJ2-7
cdr3_aa: CASRTAPYEQYF
cdr3_nt: TGTGCCAGCAGGACAGCTCCCTACGAGCAGTACTTC

clone_size: -
cdr3_length: 16
d_call: TRBD2
v_call: TRBV28
j_call: TRBJ2-4
cdr3_aa: CATGLAGGPAKNIQYF
cdr3_nt: TGTGCCACGGGACTAGCGGGAGGGCCGGCCAAAAACATTCAGTACTTC

clone_size: few
cdr3_length: 14
d_call: -
v_call: TRBV20-1
j_call: TRBJ1-2
cdr3_aa: CSARDQTGNYGYTF
cdr3_nt: TGCAGTGCTAGAGATCAGACAGGAAACTATGGCTACACCTTC

clone_size: many
cdr3_length: 14
d_call: TRBD1
v_call: TRBV7-9
j_call: TRBJ1-4
cdr3_aa: CASSLRQGNEKLFF
cdr3_nt: TGTGCCAGCAGCTTAAGACAGGGTAACGAAAAACTGTTTTTT

clone_size: -
cdr3_length: 15
d_call: -
v_call: TRBV20-1
j_call: TRBJ2-6
cdr3_aa: CSAISVLSGANVLTF
cdr3_nt: TGCAGTGCTATTAGCGTACTATCTGGGGCCAACGTCCTGACTTTC

clone_size: few
cdr3_length: 15
d_call: -
v_call: TRBV11-2
j_call: TRBJ1-1
cdr3_aa: CASSLDPGPVAEAFF
cdr3_nt: TGTGCCAGCAGCTTAGACCCCGGTCCAGTCGCTGAAGCTTTCTTT

clone_size: few
cdr3_length: 13
d_call: -
v_call: TRBV10-3
j_call: TRBJ2-1
cdr3_aa: CAIRSQGYNEQFF
cdr3_nt: TGTGCCATCAGGTCCCAAGGGTACAATGAGCAGTTCTTC

clone_size: many
cdr3_length: 19
d_call: TRBD2
v_call: TRBV28
j_call: TRBJ2-1
cdr3_aa: CASSSPGTSGSGSYNEQFF
cdr3_nt: TGTGCCAGCAGTTCCCCCGGGACTAGCGGGAGTGGCTCCTACAATGAGCAGTTCTTC

clone_size: -
cdr3_length: 16
d_call: -
v_call: TRBV6-2/TRBV6-3
j_call: TRBJ2-2
cdr3_aa: CASSPLGPSNTGELFF
cdr3_nt: TGTGCCAGCAGTCCCCTCGGGCCTTCGAACACCGGGGAGCTGTTTTTT

clone_size: -
cdr3_length: 17
d_call: TRBD1
v_call: TRBV3-1
j_call: TRBJ1-4
cdr3_aa: CASSQQGALGTNGKLFF
cdr3_nt: TGTGCCAGCAGCCAACAGGGGGCTTTAGGAACTAATGGAAAACTGTTTTTT

clone_size: few
cdr3_length: 18
d_call: -
v_call: TRBV7-8
j_call: TRBJ1-1
cdr3_aa: CASSLEGDLNTRNTEAFF
cdr3_nt: TGTGCCAGCAGCTTAGAAGGGGACTTGAACACACGGAACACTGAAGCTTTCTTT

clone_size: few
cdr3_length: 15
d_call: TRBD2
v_call: TRBV24-1
j_call: TRBJ2-1
cdr3_aa: CATSSSGLAGSEQFF
cdr3_nt: TGTGCCACCAGTTCCTCGGGACTAGCGGGTAGTGAGCAGTTCTTC

clone_size: -
cdr3_length: 19
d_call: TRBD2
v_call: TRBV24-1
j_call: TRBJ2-7
cdr3_aa: CATSEPRSVGLAGGIEQYF
cdr3_nt: TGTGCCACCAGTGAGCCCCGCTCCGTGGGACTAGCGGGAGGGATCGAGCAGTACTTC

clone_size: many
cdr3_length: 17
d_call: TRBD2
v_call: TRBV11-2
j_call: TRBJ2-7
cdr3_aa: CASSLTGFGGGRTEQYF
cdr3_nt: TGTGCCAGCAGCTTAACGGGGTTTGGGGGGGGAAGAACCGAGCAGTACTTC

clone_size: many
cdr3_length: 14
d_call: -
v_call: TRBV11-2
j_call: TRBJ2-7
cdr3_aa: CASSWGHGVYEQYF
cdr3_nt: TGTGCCAGCAGCTGGGGTCACGGGGTCTACGAGCAGTACTTC

clone_size: -
cdr3_length: 12
d_call: -
v_call: TRBV7-6
j_call: TRBJ2-3
cdr3_aa: CASSPVADTQYF
cdr3_nt: TGTGCCAGCAGCCCCGTAGCAGATACGCAGTATTTT

clone_size: -
cdr3_length: 16
d_call: TRBD2
v_call: TRBV3-1
j_call: TRBJ2-5
cdr3_aa: CASSHPSLAGEETQYF
cdr3_nt: TGTGCCAGCAGCCACCCTTCACTAGCGGGAGAAGAGACCCAGTACTTC

clone_size: many
cdr3_length: 14
d_call: -
v_call: TRBV6-4
j_call: TRBJ2-3
cdr3_aa: CASSDSIGTDTQYF
cdr3_nt: TGTGCCAGCAGTGACTCGATAGGAACAGATACGCAGTATTTT

clone_size: -
cdr3_length: 14
d_call: -
v_call: TRBV2
j_call: TRBJ2-7
cdr3_aa: CASSGTFGSYEQYF
cdr3_nt: TGTGCCAGCAGTGGGACTTTCGGATCCTACGAGCAGTACTTC

clone_size: few
cdr3_length: 15
d_call: -
v_call: TRBV28
j_call: TRBJ1-1
cdr3_aa: CASSLTGNSGTEAFF
cdr3_nt: TGTGCCAGCAGTCTTACAGGGAATTCGGGCACTGAAGCTTTCTTT

clone_size: many
cdr3_length: 16
d_call: TRBD1
v_call: TRBV5-1
j_call: TRBJ1-3
cdr3_aa: CASSLGQLSSGNTIYF
cdr3_nt: TGCGCCAGCAGCCTGGGACAGTTGAGCTCTGGAAACACCATATATTTT

clone_size: medium-sized
cdr3_length: 14
d_call: -
v_call: TRBV7-9
j_call: TRBJ2-7
cdr3_aa: CASSRGVSSYEQYF
cdr3_nt: TGTGCCTCTTCGAGGGGAGTAAGCTCCTACGAGCAGTACTTC

clone_size: -
cdr3_length: 14
d_call: -
v_call: TRBV12-3/TRBV12-4
j_call: TRBJ1-1
cdr3_aa: CASSNGQLNTEAFF
cdr3_nt: TGTGCCAGCAGTAACGGACAGTTGAACACTGAAGCTTTCTTT

clone_size: many
cdr3_length: 16
d_call: TRBD2
v_call: TRBV7-8
j_call: TRBJ2-1
cdr3_aa: CASSRGLAESYNEQFF
cdr3_nt: TGTGCCAGCAGCCGGGGACTAGCGGAGTCCTACAATGAGCAGTTCTTC

clone_size: few
cdr3_length: 15
d_call: TRBD1
v_call: TRBV3-1
j_call: TRBJ2-7
cdr3_aa: CASSPGGTASYEQYF
cdr3_nt: TGTGCCAGCAGCCCCGGTGGGACAGCATCCTACGAGCAGTACTTC

clone_size: -
cdr3_length: 15
d_call: TRBD1
v_call: TRBV6-6
j_call: TRBJ1-1
cdr3_aa: CASSYGTGGGTEAFF
cdr3_nt: TGTGCCAGCAGTTACGGGACAGGAGGAGGGACTGAAGCTTTCTTT

clone_size: few
cdr3_length: 14
d_call: TRBD1
v_call: TRBV29-1
j_call: TRBJ2-7
cdr3_aa: CSVIRQGLSYEQYF
cdr3_nt: TGCAGCGTGATCAGACAGGGGCTCTCCTACGAGCAGTACTTC

clone_size: -
cdr3_length: 16
d_call: TRBD2
v_call: TRBV6-1
j_call: TRBJ2-3
cdr3_aa: CASSEPTSGTADTQYF
cdr3_nt: TGTGCCAGCAGTGAACCGACTAGCGGGACGGCAGATACGCAGTATTTT

clone_size: -
cdr3_length: 15
d_call: -
v_call: TRBV4-2
j_call: TRBJ1-5
cdr3_aa: CASKVVASQNQPQHF
cdr3_nt: TGTGCCAGTAAAGTCGTGGCAAGTCAGAATCAGCCCCAGCATTTT

clone_size: many
cdr3_length: 16
d_call: -
v_call: TRBV12-3/TRBV12-4
j_call: TRBJ1-2
cdr3_aa: CASSLGLADFNYGYTF
cdr3_nt: TGTGCCAGCAGTTTAGGGTTGGCAGACTTTAACTATGGCTACACCTTC

clone_size: many
cdr3_length: 16
d_call: -
v_call: TRBV7-2
j_call: TRBJ2-1
cdr3_aa: CASSLRGLAYYNEQFF
cdr3_nt: TGTGCCAGCAGCTTAAGGGGTCTAGCGTATTACAATGAGCAGTTCTTC

clone_size: many
cdr3_length: 14
d_call: -
v_call: TRBV7-2
j_call: TRBJ1-4
cdr3_aa: CASSPPGANEKLFF
cdr3_nt: TGTGCCAGCAGCCCCCCGGGGGCTAATGAAAAACTGTTTTTT

clone_size: few
cdr3_length: 16
d_call: -
v_call: TRBV27
j_call: TRBJ2-1
cdr3_aa: CASSPLGTRTYNEQFF
cdr3_nt: TGTGCCAGCAGTCCCCTCGGGACCCGAACCTACAATGAGCAGTTCTTC

clone_size: -
cdr3_length: 15
d_call: -
v_call: TRBV20-1
j_call: TRBJ1-3
cdr3_aa: CSAGGPQFAGNTIYF
cdr3_nt: TGCAGTGCCGGGGGTCCTCAGTTTGCCGGAAACACCATATATTTT

clone_size: few
cdr3_length: 15
d_call: -
v_call: TRBV29-1
j_call: TRBJ2-2
cdr3_aa: CSAYSWDANTGELFF
cdr3_nt: TGCAGCGCTTATTCCTGGGATGCGAACACCGGGGAGCTGTTTTTT

clone_size: -
cdr3_length: 13
d_call: TRBD2
v_call: TRBV6-1
j_call: TRBJ2-7
cdr3_aa: CASSGRALNEQYF
cdr3_nt: TGTGCCAGCAGCGGGAGGGCCCTGAACGAGCAGTACTTC

clone_size: -
cdr3_length: 16
d_call: TRBD1
v_call: TRBV12-3/TRBV12-4
j_call: TRBJ1-3
cdr3_aa: CASRRRGRGSGNTIYF
cdr3_nt: TGTGCCAGCAGGCGAAGGGGGCGAGGCTCTGGAAACACCATATATTTT

clone_size: -
cdr3_length: 15
d_call: TRBD1
v_call: TRBV7-9
j_call: TRBJ1-1
cdr3_aa: CASSPKTGGYTEAFF
cdr3_nt: TGTGCCAGCAGCCCGAAGACAGGGGGATATACTGAAGCTTTCTTT

clone_size: -
cdr3_length: 12
d_call: TRBD2
v_call: TRBV7-2
j_call: TRBJ2-1
cdr3_aa: CASSLSGDEQFF
cdr3_nt: TGTGCCAGCAGCTTAAGCGGGGATGAGCAGTTCTTC

clone_size: -
cdr3_length: 15
d_call: -
v_call: TRBV27
j_call: TRBJ1-2
cdr3_aa: CASSLLDGDSSGYTF
cdr3_nt: TGTGCCAGCAGTTTATTGGATGGGGATTCCTCTGGCTACACCTTC

clone_size: -
cdr3_length: 14
d_call: -
v_call: TRBV6-1
j_call: TRBJ1-6
cdr3_aa: CASSYRGKESPLHF
cdr3_nt: TGTGCCAGCAGTTACAGAGGGAAGGAGTCACCCCTCCACTTT

clone_size: -
cdr3_length: 14
d_call: -
v_call: TRBV19
j_call: TRBJ2-1
cdr3_aa: CASTRRGAIIEQFF
cdr3_nt: TGTGCCAGTACCCGACGGGGGGCGATTATTGAGCAGTTCTTC

clone_size: -
cdr3_length: 15
d_call: -
v_call: TRBV6-5
j_call: TRBJ1-1
cdr3_aa: CASSRGGVRSTEAFF
cdr3_nt: TGTGCCAGCAGCCGGGGGGGCGTCAGGAGCACTGAAGCTTTCTTT

clone_size: -
cdr3_length: 16
d_call: TRBD2
v_call: TRBV19
j_call: TRBJ2-1
cdr3_aa: CASSFGTSGEYNEQFF
cdr3_nt: TGTGCCAGTAGTTTCGGGACTAGCGGGGAATACAATGAGCAGTTCTTC

clone_size: -
cdr3_length: 17
d_call: -
v_call: TRBV28
j_call: TRBJ1-5
cdr3_aa: CASSFPRDWYSNQPQHF
cdr3_nt: TGTGCCAGCAGTTTTCCCAGGGACTGGTATAGCAATCAGCCCCAGCATTTT

clone_size: -
cdr3_length: 15
d_call: -
v_call: TRBV19
j_call: TRBJ1-1
cdr3_aa: CASSRGFGGRTEAFF
cdr3_nt: TGTGCCAGTAGTAGAGGCTTCGGTGGGAGGACTGAAGCTTTCTTT

clone_size: few
cdr3_length: 13
d_call: -
v_call: TRBV7-2
j_call: TRBJ2-3
cdr3_aa: CASSSIVTDTQYF
cdr3_nt: TGTGCCAGCAGCTCCATAGTCACAGATACGCAGTATTTT

clone_size: many
cdr3_length: 14
d_call: -
v_call: TRBV7-2
j_call: TRBJ1-1
cdr3_aa: CASSLGGVNTEAFF
cdr3_nt: TGTGCCAGCAGCTTAGGCGGTGTGAACACTGAAGCTTTCTTT

clone_size: -
cdr3_length: 14
d_call: TRBD1
v_call: TRBV27
j_call: TRBJ1-2
cdr3_aa: CASRVTGANYGYTF
cdr3_nt: TGTGCCAGCAGAGTGACAGGGGCCAACTATGGCTACACCTTC

clone_size: -
cdr3_length: 12
d_call: TRBD1
v_call: TRBV28
j_call: TRBJ2-4
cdr3_aa: CATPGQGGVQYF
cdr3_nt: TGTGCCACCCCTGGACAGGGCGGTGTTCAGTACTTC

clone_size: -
cdr3_length: 13
d_call: -
v_call: TRBV15
j_call: TRBJ2-1
cdr3_aa: CATSRDQGREQFF
cdr3_nt: TGTGCCACCAGCAGAGATCAAGGACGGGAGCAGTTCTTC